These 4 T cell receptor beta chains were sequenced from one sample in a study of shared clonotypes between healthy human individuals. CD8 cells regarded as naive lacked CD45RO, were positively chosen for CCR7, and omitted terminally differentiated effector memory CD45RA+ cells. Libraries were prepared by immunoSEQ multiplex PCR; TCRdb keeps only in-frame clonotypes and omits some of them. The sample shows more than 2 million clones, over 85% of them seen only once. The sample was naive CD8+ T cells from PBMCs. The receptors were sampled from a man aged 18 to 35 in good health. Some clones in this sample may be carry-over from other donors' samples.

The chain links TRBV7-9 to TRBJ2-1, with a weak D call TRBD1 (5 bases). Germline CDR1 is SEHNR and CDR2 is FQNEAQ (reference sequence). V was shortened by 7 bases and J by 0 bases, with 16 bases between the two germline ends. CDR3 length: 16 amino acids. The CDR3 loop is CASTTGATVSYNEQFF. The CDR3 DNA follows: TGTGCCAGCACAACTGGGGCTACAGTCTCCTACAATGAGCAGTTCTTC.

V usage is TRBV2 and J usage is TRBJ1-2; D may be TRBD1 (5 bases). Trimming removed 2 bases from V and 6 bases from J, with 16 bases in between. Germline V gene sequence: CDR1 SNHLY, CDR2 FYNNEI. CDR3 length: 15 amino acids. Here the CDR3 DNA reads TGTGCCAGCAGTGAATTTCGGGGGGAAGAGCATGGCTACACCTTC. This codes for CASSEFRGEEHGYTF.

A word on this clone: The same CDR3 can be traced to other DNA sequences in this sample. The chain uses TRBV9 and TRBJ2-7; 7 positions agree with TRBD1. V lost 4 bases, J lost 4 bases, and 2 bases stayed unmatched. Per germline, CDR1 SGDLS and CDR2 YYNGEE. This CDR3 is built from 12 residues. The CDR3: CASSPTGYEQYF. CDR3 in DNA: TGTGCCAGCAGCCCGACAGGGTACGAGCAGTACTTC.

The chain combines TRBV7-2 with TRBJ1-3; unclear D gene. The CDR3 is 15 amino acids. Germline V gene data show CDR1 as SGHTA and CDR2 as FQGNSA. V lost 2 bases and J 0 bases, leaving 8 bases between the germline ends. The DNA for the CDR3 is TGTGCCAGCAGCTTATCTCGGTACTCTGGAAACACCATATATTTT. Protein: CASSLSRYSGNTIYF.